The text below deals with one T cell receptor (beta chain). No antigen is known for it. Qualities for individual bases were not recorded, and no much larger clone is one base off. TCRbeta CDR3 regions were amplified from genomic DNA using the immunoSEQ Assay, a bias-controlled multiplex PCR. The original methods were these. Nucleated cell counts per sample were estimated from amplification of reference gene primers within the assay. To quantify the absolute abundance of each unique TCRbeta CDR3 rearrangement, sequence reads were collapsed and filtered. For each sample, productive Simpson clonality was calculated as the square root of Simpson's diversity index across productive rearrangements. Sourced from immuneACCESS, this table was stored by TCRdb with only in-frame sequences that have V and J called. A share of the clones is absent; for the studies checked, an unresolved V gene accounts for under half, and the remainder has no known explanation. The V and J calls and clone size come from that table; D and trimming were worked out from the DNA. The sample has about 120,000 clones on record, 75% to 95% of them singletons. Jointly, the top ten make up under 2% of the sample.

The sample comes from a study of blood T cell repertoires in COVID-19 (dated by TCRdb to 2018 to 2020). The study in broad terms: Samples from collaborators originated in the United States, Italy and Spain and spanned both the acute and convalescent phases of COVID-19. The material from the prospective study consisted of cDNA or gDNA derived from T cells, B-cell-depleted T cells, or PBMCs. Subjects who had been exposed to COVID-19, were actively infected with it, or had recovered from it provided the deeply sampled blood TCRbeta repertoires that made up the dataset. The repertoires were made available in a free public database intended to serve as a resource for research on the immune response to SARS-CoV-2. Samples were obtained from the ongoing ImmuneRACE study (first 160 participants) and from over a thousand subjects provided by 6 global collaborators. Sample metadata almost always included a de-identified subject ID, COVID-19 status, age in years and sex. HLA class I and class II types, where available, came from metadata supplied by the sample provider rather than from assay-based typing. Here is what the overall study found, with its caveats: The quantity of clinical and demographic metadata differed by source and by participant and was supplied without curation.

Collaborating institutions collected whole blood in K2EDTA tubes following their own protocols. Collaborator samples were shipped for TCRbeta analysis as frozen whole blood, isolated PBMCs, or DNA extracted from either sample type. Sequencing input: peripheral blood. This sequence was found in a human donor with active COVID-19. The donor label of this sample is uncertain.

The nucleotide sequence reads as follows: TGCGCCAGCAGCTTGGCGCCAGGGGTCGGGGAGACCCAGTACTTC. Its protein product is CASSLAPGVGETQYF. The chain is assembled from TRBV5-1 and TRBJ2-5, with a tentative D gene TRBD1 over 6 matching bases. The trim is 0 bases for V and 5 bases for J, with a gap of 14 bases between the germline ends. Including cysteine and phenylalanine, the CDR3 has 15 amino acids. Left in the record is the CDR3 DNA by itself, 45 bases read in frame from the first base. The germline V gene specifies SGHRS as CDR1 and YFSETQ as CDR2.